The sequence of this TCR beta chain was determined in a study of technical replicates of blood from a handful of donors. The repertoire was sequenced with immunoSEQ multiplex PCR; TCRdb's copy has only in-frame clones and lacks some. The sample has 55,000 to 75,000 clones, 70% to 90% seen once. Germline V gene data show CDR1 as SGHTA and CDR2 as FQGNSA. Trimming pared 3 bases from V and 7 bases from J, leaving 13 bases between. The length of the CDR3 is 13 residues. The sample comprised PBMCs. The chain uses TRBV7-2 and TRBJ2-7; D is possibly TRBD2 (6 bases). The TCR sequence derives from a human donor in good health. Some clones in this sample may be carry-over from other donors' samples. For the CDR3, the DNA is TGTGCCAGCAGCTTGGAGGGAGCTTTGGAGCAGTACTTC. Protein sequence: CASSLEGALEQYF.